Presented here are 2 T cell receptor beta chains from one specimen sequenced in a study of PD-1 blockade in classical Hodgkin lymphoma. Profiling relied on immunoSEQ multiplex PCR, and the TCRdb table lists in-frame clones only, not all of them. This table holds 100,000 or so clones, more than 85% found once. Time point of the sample: cycle 4 day 1 (C4D1), after more than five weeks of nivolumab. Exposure to brentuximab vedotin varied, and each patient had relapsed following autologous stem cell transplantation. Sequenced material: peripheral blood mononuclear cells (PBMCs), taken before the fourth cycle of nivolumab. The receptors were gathered from a human donor with classical Hodgkin lymphoma.

The chain employs TRBV5-8 and TRBJ2-2, with D possibly TRBD1 on 7 matching bases. The germline V gene encodes CDR1 SGHTS and CDR2 YDEGEE. The CDR3 has 15 residues. V lost 0 bases to trimming and J lost 6 bases, with 12 bases between them. This CDR3 reads CASSLEQGGAGELFF. The CDR3 DNA reads TGTGCCAGCAGCTTGGAGCAGGGGGGCGCCGGGGAGCTGTTTTTT. Based on the CDR3 plus reference TRBV5-8 and TRBJ2-2, the full variable domain is EAGVTQSPTHLIKTRGQQATLRCSPISGHTSVYWYQQALGLGLQFLLWYDEGEERNRGNFPPRFSGRQFPNYSSELNVNALELEDSALYLCASSLEQGGAGELFFGEGSRLTVL.

The chain joins TRBV4-2 to TRBJ2-1; TRBD2 matches 12 bases. The CDR3 covers 16 residues. V gave up 2 bases and J gave up 7 bases; unmatched junction bases: 6. Germline CDR1 and CDR2: LGHNA and YNFKEQ. CDR3 nucleotide sequence: TGTGCCAGCAGCCAACTAGCGGGAGGGCCTGGGAATGAGCAGTTCTTC. Residues: CASSQLAGGPGNEQFF.